The text below deals with one T cell receptor (beta chain). The antigen remains undetermined. The germline gives CDR1 MNHEY, CDR2 SVGAGI. V lost 8 bases, J lost 7 bases, and 8 bases stayed unmatched. CDR3 length: 14 amino acids. The method was immunoSEQ multiplex PCR; TCRdb's version includes in-frame clones alone and lacks a portion of them. The data contain 45,000 to 55,000 clones, roughly nine tenths of them seen just once; the ten biggest clones take up roughly 6%. This entry comes from a study of graft-versus-host responses after intestinal transplantation. Study-level results: Researchers found peak circulating GvH clone levels linked to early post-transplant HvG declines. The study found high graft-versus-host to host-versus-graft clonal ratios in allografts of patients with graft-donor T cell macrochimerism.

The J gene is TRBJ1-6, the V gene TRBV6-5; 7 bases map to TRBD1. This clonotype was obtained from a human patient who received an intestinal transplant, so some T cells may come from the graft donor. The specimen comprised PBMCs, sampled around 95 weeks after intestinal transplant. CDR3: CASYTGQRNSPLHF. The CDR3 DNA reads TGTGCCAGCTACACGGGACAGCGAAATTCACCCCTCCACTTT.